This entry is about one T cell receptor (beta chain). This sample is part of a study of shared clonotypes between healthy human individuals. Trimming stripped 5 bases from V and 2 bases from J, with 9 bases between. The CDR3 loop spans 14 amino acids. Germline lookup yields CDR1 LGHNA and CDR2 YNFKEQ. The protocol was immunoSEQ multiplex PCR, while the TCRdb copy is restricted to in-frame clones and leaves out a portion. This sample has about 690,000 clones, with roughly 88% found just once. Sample: memory CD8+ T cells from PBMCs. As for subset: CD45RO+ cells pooled with CCR7-negative TemRA cells. The chain carries TRBV4-2 and TRBJ2-2; D is unresolved. The sequence derives from a man aged 18 to 29 in good health. Some clones in this sample may be carry-over from other donors' samples. The CDR3 protein is CASSMLPNTGELFF. The CDR3 DNA sequence: TGTGCCAGCAGCATGCTACCTAACACCGGGGAGCTGTTTTTT.